These 6 T cell receptor beta chains originate from one sample sequenced in a study of Ad26.COV2.S vaccination and SARS-CoV-2 variants. The assay was immunoSEQ multiplex PCR, and TCRdb's table has in-frame clones only and misses some. Of some 420,000 clones detected, roughly 90% appear once; the ten largest clones hold 3.6%. Treatment noted: about 20 received Ad26.COV2.S at low or high dose, single or two shots; roughly five received placebo; per-sample allocation not given. Sampling happened 63 days after the first vaccine or placebo injection. The source material was peripheral blood, sampled in a trial of Ad26.COV2.S vaccine versus placebo. These receptors all come from a person aged 18 to 59 who received the Ad26.COV2.S COVID-19 vaccine or a placebo.

The rearrangement uses TRBV27 and TRBJ1-6, with TRBD1 matching over 7 bases. Trimming cost V 3 bases and J 7 bases; bases outside gene matches: 9. Germline V gives CDR1 MNHEY, CDR2 SMNVEV (reference sequence). The CDR3 contains 16 residues. Here the CDR3 reads CASSFRGTVANSPLHF. DNA for the CDR3: TGTGCCAGCAGTTTCCGCGGGACAGTAGCAAATTCACCCCTCCACTTT.

The CDR3 region has the DNA TGTGCCAGCAGTGCGGTCAGGGGCTACGAGCAGTACTTC. Its translation is CASSAVRGYEQYF. V is TRBV2 and J is TRBJ2-7; possible D gene TRBD1, 6 bases. This CDR3 comprises 13 residues. Trimming cost V 4 bases and J 3 bases, with 10 bases left between them. CDR1 and CDR2 (germline): SNHLY, FYNNEI. The complete variable domain, with remaining parts taken from reference TRBV2 and TRBJ2-7, reads EPEVTQTPSHQVTQMGQEVILRCVPISNHLYFYWYRQILGQKVEFLVSFYNNEISEKSEIFDDQFSVERPDGSNFTLKIRSTKLEDSAMYFCASSAVRGYEQYFGPGTRLTVT.

This clone was observed once. The gene calls are TRBV19 and TRBJ2-1; 10 bases align to TRBD2. The germline V gene encodes CDR1 LNHDA and CDR2 SQIVND (reference sequence). The ends lost 2 bases at V and 0 bases at J; junction bases unmatched: 4. The CDR3 runs to 17 residues. The CDR3, as DNA: TGTGCCAGTAGTATAATGGCTAGCGGGAGCTCCTACAATGAGCAGTTCTTC. Residues: CASSIMASGSSYNEQFF.

The rearrangement links TRBV6-6 to TRBJ2-5, with 7 bases lining up with TRBD2. Germline V gene sequence: CDR1 MNHNY, CDR2 SVGAGI (reference sequence). This CDR3 comprises 16 residues. Trimming at V came to 8 bases and at J to 2 bases, leaving 14 bases not matched to a gene. CDR3 protein: CASGELGGGPQETQYF. The CDR3 nucleotides read TGTGCCAGCGGCGAACTTGGGGGGGGACCACAAGAGACCCAGTACTTC.

The chain links TRBV9 to TRBJ2-2; 8 nucleotides line up with TRBD2. Germline assignment: CDR1 SGDLS and CDR2 YYNGEE. The length of the CDR3 is 18 residues. Trimming took 0 bases from V and 0 from J; bases not matched to a gene: 7. As DNA, the CDR3 is TGTGCCAGCAGCGTAGAAGCGGGGGTGCACGCGAACACCGGGGAGCTGTTTTTT. Translated, it gives CASSVEAGVHANTGELFF.

The chain uses TRBV28 and TRBJ2-7, with a weak D call TRBD2 (6 bases). The CDR3 loop spans 15 amino acids. The germline CDR1 and CDR2 sequences are MDHEN and SYDVKM. With 5 bases removed from V and 5 bases from J, the gap between germline ends came to 19 bases. The chain's CDR3 is CASSLAGRPFNEQYF. The CDR3, as DNA: TGTGCCAGCAGTCTCGCGGGACGACCCTTTAACGAGCAGTACTTC.